What follows are 21 T cell receptor beta chains derived from one specimen sequenced in a study of blood T cells in healthy people across ages. Then a second PCR, running roughly 7 to 11 cycles, was carried out with a sample-barcoded 5' primer and a J-beta primer mix. A single record per CDR3 protein comes from TCRdb applying MiXCR to the 5' RACE reads. The table shows about 1,000,000 distinct CDR3 sequences, with under 45% occurring only once. The sequenced sample was blood. These receptor sequences come from a woman aged 55 to 70 in good health.

The rearrangement joins TRBV24-1 to TRBJ2-2, with D uncertain. The germline V gene has CDR1 KGHDR and CDR2 SFDVKD. Trimming stripped 5 bases from V and 0 bases from J, with 3 bases between. The CDR3 length is 13 residues. The CDR3 sequence is CATSAPNTGELFF. The CDR3 nucleotides are TGTGCCACCAGTGCGCCGAACACCGGGGAGCTGTTTTTT.

This clonotype was counted at least ten times. This chain uses TRBV20-1 with TRBJ2-1, with no clear D. This CDR3 is 14 amino acids long. The V end was cut by 5 bases, the J end by 0 bases, with 11 bases between. Germline CDR1 reads DFQATT; CDR2 reads SNEGSKA (reference sequence). The CDR3 DNA sequence: TGCAGTGCTTCTCACTTTAGCTCCTACAATGAGCAGTTCTTC. Translated: CSASHFSSYNEQFF.

A few counts support this clonotype. V is TRBV4-2 and J is TRBJ1-4; possible D gene TRBD1, 5 bases. Trimming removed 1 base from V and 0 bases from J, with 6 bases in between. Germline CDR1 LGHNA, CDR2 YNFKEQ. This CDR3 region has 15 residues. The CDR3, as DNA: TGTGCCAGCAGCCAAGCAGGGACAACTAATGAAAAACTGTTTTTT. This encodes CASSQAGTTNEKLFF.

This clonotype was recorded a few times. V is TRBV15 and J is TRBJ2-5; 10 bases are shared with TRBD1. Germline V gene lookup returns CDR1 LNHNV and CDR2 YYDKDF (reference sequence). Losses at the gene ends were 4 bases for V and 2 bases for J; bases not matched to a gene: 10. The CDR3 has 17 amino acids. The CDR3 sequence: CATSTNRDRGSQETQYF. In DNA, the CDR3 is TGTGCCACCAGCACCAACCGGGACAGGGGTTCTCAAGAGACCCAGTACTTC.

This clonotype was counted only a few times. The chain joins TRBV6-1 to TRBJ2-7; 12 bases are a match to TRBD2. The CDR3 consists of 18 residues. Germline trimming cut 0 bases from V and 3 bases from J; bases unmatched to any gene: 9. Germline V lookup: CDR1 MNHNS, CDR2 SASEGT. CDR3 loop: CASSEAASGRVGLYEQYF. The CDR3 nucleotides read TGTGCCAGCAGTGAAGCCGCTAGCGGGAGGGTGGGGCTCTACGAGCAGTACTTC.

The V call is TRBV6-5, the J call TRBJ2-7, with 7 bases aligning to TRBD2. V lost 8 bases and J lost 4; bases outside the gene matches: 14. CDR1 and CDR2 (germline): MNHEY, SVGAGI. CDR3 length: 15 amino acids. The CDR3 DNA sequence: TGTGCCAGCCAAGTTGGCAGCGGGACGATGTACGAGCAGTACTTC. Amino acids: CASQVGSGTMYEQYF.

This chain connects TRBV9 to TRBJ2-5; a weak D match, TRBD1 (6 bases). This CDR3 is 16 amino acids long. V shed 4 bases and J shed 0 bases, with 16 bases lying between them. Germline loops: CDR1 SGDLS, CDR2 YYNGEE. The CDR3 coding sequence is TGTGCCAGCAGCTCTTCTCGGGACAACTACCAAGAGACCCAGTACTTC. Encoded protein: CASSSSRDNYQETQYF.

The chain couples TRBV15 to TRBJ2-1, with a weak D call TRBD2 (7 bases). Trimming took 5 bases from V and 13 from J, leaving 21 bases between them. The CDR3 has 14 residues. Germline loops: CDR1 LNHNV, CDR2 YYDKDF (reference sequence). The CDR3 DNA sequence: TGTGCCACCAGCCCAGAGGGGGGGCAAGAGACCCAGTTCTTC. This codes for CATSPEGGQETQFF.

The CDR3 spells CATSRTGSGNEQFF. CDR3 coding DNA: TGTGCCACCAGCAGGACGGGGAGCGGCAATGAGCAGTTCTTC. The genes are TRBV15 and TRBJ2-1; possible D gene TRBD2, 5 bases. This CDR3 has 14 residues. The germline V gene has CDR1 LNHNV and CDR2 YYDKDF (reference sequence). V was clipped by 3 bases and J by 6 bases, with 12 bases between them. Full variable domain (outside the CDR3, taken from reference TRBV15 and TRBJ2-1): DAMVIQNPRYQVTQFGKPVTLSCSQTLNHNVMYWYQQKSSQAPKLLFHYYDKDFNNEADTPDNFQSRRPNTSFCFLDIRSPGLGDTAMYLCATSRTGSGNEQFFGPGTRLTVL.

CDR3: CAITMGQGGDYGYTF. The CDR3 DNA sequence: TGTGCCATCACGATGGGACAGGGTGGGGACTATGGCTACACCTTC. The chain employs TRBV10-3 and TRBJ1-2, with 9 bases fitting TRBD1. The CDR3 spans 15 residues. CDR1 ENHRY and CDR2 SYGVKD come from the germline V gene. After removal of 7 bases from V and 3 bases from J, the junction contained 9 bases not matched to a gene.

The chain is built from TRBV6-4 and TRBJ2-6; D is ambiguous. The germline V gene has CDR1 MRHNA and CDR2 SNTAGT. Trimming removed 3 bases from V and 0 bases from J, with 6 bases in between. The CDR3 consists of 15 residues. The CDR3 is CASSEDLSGANVLTF. CDR3 in DNA: TGTGCCAGCAGTGAGGACCTCTCTGGGGCCAACGTCCTGACTTTC.

This chain links TRBV6-5 with TRBJ2-7; TRBD2 agrees at 8 bases. Germline loops: CDR1 MNHEY, CDR2 SVGAGI. V shed 6 bases, J shed 5 bases, and the junction held 12 bases outside the gene matches. The CDR3 covers 15 residues. In nucleotides, the CDR3 is TGTGCCAGCAGCCGCAGCCGGACTAGCCTCAACGAGCAGTACTTC. Amino acids: CASSRSRTSLNEQYF.

The rearrangement joins TRBV18 to TRBJ2-4; perhaps TRBD2 as D (6 bases). The better agreement between TRBJ2-7 and the DNA end casts doubt on the J call. The CDR3 is 14 residues long. Germline V CDR1 and CDR2: KGHSH, LQKENI. CDR3 nucleotide sequence: TGTGCCAGCTCACCAGCGGGGTCAAACTACGAGCAGTACTTC. It codes for CASSPAGSNYEQYF.

This chain connects TRBV7-9 to TRBJ2-7; D not resolved. The V end lost 4 bases, the J end lost 3 bases, and 10 bases lay between the germline ends. The CDR3 is 13 residues long. CDR1 SEHNR and CDR2 FQNEAQ come from the germline V gene (reference sequence). CDR3 protein: CASSYRLDYEQYF. In nucleotides, the CDR3 is TGTGCCAGCAGCTACCGTTTAGACTACGAGCAGTACTTC.

This clonotype was picked up a small number of times. V is TRBV7-6 and J is TRBJ2-3; TRBD2 aligns across 13 bases. With V trimmed by 5 bases and J by 4 bases, 9 bases remained unmatched. From germline, CDR1 is SGHVS and CDR2 FNYEAQ. The CDR3 extends over 17 amino acids. The CDR3 reads CASSPGLAGRGADTQYF. The CDR3 DNA sequence: TGTGCCAGCAGCCCGGGACTAGCGGGAAGGGGCGCAGATACGCAGTATTTT.

This rearrangement joins TRBV20-1 to TRBJ2-7; weak D call: TRBD2 (5 bases). The V gene's germline CDR1 is DFQATT and CDR2 SNEGSKA (reference sequence). The CDR3 contains 12 residues. The V end lost 6 bases, the J end lost 1 base, and 10 bases lay between the germline ends. The CDR3 reads CSAGIPSYEQYF. In nucleotides, the CDR3 is TGCAGTGCCGGGATACCGTCCTACGAGCAGTACTTC.

This clonotype was picked up a small number of times. The rearrangement joins TRBV6-2 or TRBV6-3 to TRBJ2-3; a possible D gene is TRBD2 (6 bases). The CDR3 loop spans 15 amino acids. V dropped 7 bases and J dropped 4 bases, with 18 bases sitting between them. CDR1 and CDR2 from the germline V gene are MNHEY and SVGEGT. The CDR3 DNA reads as TGTGCCAGCAAACCTGAACTCCGGGAGTCAGATACGCAGTATTTT. Amino acid sequence: CASKPELRESDTQYF.

This sequence joins TRBV20-1 and TRBJ2-1; maybe TRBD2 (6 bases). The CDR3 has 14 residues. CDR1 and CDR2 from the germline V gene are DFQATT and SNEGSKA (reference sequence). Trimming stripped 2 bases from V and 8 bases from J, with 16 bases between. The CDR3 DNA reads TGCAGTGCTAGACGAGGACTAAAGATCTATGAGCAGTTCTTC. It yields the protein CSARRGLKIYEQFF.

In the case of this clonotype: One junction end disagrees with the germline gene, perhaps due to a read error. The J gene is TRBJ2-1, the V gene TRBV9; D gene ambiguous. The CDR3 runs 15 residues. Germline assignment: CDR1 SGDLS and CDR2 YYNGEE. The CDR3 loop reads CASSPQDPTYNELFF. As DNA, the CDR3 is TGTGCCAGCAGCCCCCAGGACCCCACCTACAATGAGCTGTTCTTC.

The chain joins TRBV7-2 to TRBJ2-3, with D uncertain. V dropped 5 bases and J dropped 2 bases, with 14 bases sitting between them. This CDR3 contains 15 residues. In germline, CDR1 is SGHTA, CDR2 FQGNSA. This chain's CDR3 is CASSQDWMTTDTQYF. The DNA of the CDR3 is TGTGCCAGCAGCCAAGACTGGATGACCACAGATACGCAGTATTTT.

About this clonotype: A junction end diverges from the germline sequence, so it may reflect a read error. The rearrangement links TRBV29-1 to TRBJ2-5, with D tentatively TRBD2 (6 bases). Germline-derived CDR1 and CDR2 are SQVTM and ANQGSEA. The CDR3 extends over 13 amino acids. CDR3 sequence (DNA): TGCGGCGTTGATGCGGGGATGATGGAGACCCAGTACTTC. Protein: CGVDAGMMETQYF.